This paragraph covers one T cell receptor beta chain sequence. This sample was taken from a study of blood T cells in healthy people across ages. Then a second PCR, running roughly 7 to 11 cycles, was carried out with a sample-barcoded 5' primer and a J-beta primer mix. TCRdb independently ran MiXCR on the 5' RACE reads; one entry per CDR3 protein. The table has about 730,000 distinct CDR3 sequences, about 42% seen once; the top ten hold 20% to 25%. The CDR3 is 11 residues long. Germline CDR1 is DFQATT and CDR2 is SNEGSKA (reference sequence). Trimming shortened V by 0 bases and J by 13 bases, and 10 bases separated the two germline ends.

This clonotype was obtained from a woman aged 60 to 75 in good health. What was sequenced was blood. The chain has TRBV20-1 and TRBJ2-1, with D tentatively TRBD2 (6 bases). The CDR3 nucleotides are TGCAGTGCTAGAGATAAGGGGACTCAGTTCTTC. Its translation: CSARDKGTQFF.